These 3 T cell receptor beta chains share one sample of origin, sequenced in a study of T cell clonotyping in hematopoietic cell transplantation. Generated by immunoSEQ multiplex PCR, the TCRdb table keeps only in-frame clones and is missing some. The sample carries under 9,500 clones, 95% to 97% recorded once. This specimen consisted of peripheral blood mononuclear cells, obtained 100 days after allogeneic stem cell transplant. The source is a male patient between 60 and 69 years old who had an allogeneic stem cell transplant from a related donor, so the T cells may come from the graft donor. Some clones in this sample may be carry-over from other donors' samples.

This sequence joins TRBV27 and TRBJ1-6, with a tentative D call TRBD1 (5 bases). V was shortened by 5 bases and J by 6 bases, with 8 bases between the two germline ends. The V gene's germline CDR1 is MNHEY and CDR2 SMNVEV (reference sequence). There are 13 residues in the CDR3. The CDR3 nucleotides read TGTGCCAGCAGTGCGGGGCTTAATTCACCCCTCCACTTT. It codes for CASSAGLNSPLHF.

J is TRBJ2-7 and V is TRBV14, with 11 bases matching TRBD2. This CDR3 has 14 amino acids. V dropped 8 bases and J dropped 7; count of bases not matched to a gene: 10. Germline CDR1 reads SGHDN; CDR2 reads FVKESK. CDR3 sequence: CASATSGGLREQYF. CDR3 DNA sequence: TGTGCCAGCGCCACTAGCGGGGGCCTCCGGGAGCAGTACTTC.

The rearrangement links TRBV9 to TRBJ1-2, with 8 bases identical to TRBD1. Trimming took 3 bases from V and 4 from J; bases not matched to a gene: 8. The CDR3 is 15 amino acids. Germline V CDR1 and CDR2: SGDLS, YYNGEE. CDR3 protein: CASSEAGTGFYGYTF. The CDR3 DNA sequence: TGTGCCAGCAGCGAAGCCGGGACAGGTTTCTATGGCTACACCTTC.